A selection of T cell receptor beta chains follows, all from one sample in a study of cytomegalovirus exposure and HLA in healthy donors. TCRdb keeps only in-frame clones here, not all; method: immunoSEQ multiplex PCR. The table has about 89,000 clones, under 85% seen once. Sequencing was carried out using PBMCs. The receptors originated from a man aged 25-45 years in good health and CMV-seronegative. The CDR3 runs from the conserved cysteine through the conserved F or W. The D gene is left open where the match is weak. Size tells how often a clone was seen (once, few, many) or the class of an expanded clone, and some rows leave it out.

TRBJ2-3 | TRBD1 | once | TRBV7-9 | CASSLGQGTDTQYF | TGTGCCAGCAGCTTGGGACAGGGGACAGATACGCAGTATTTT
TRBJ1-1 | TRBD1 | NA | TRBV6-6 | CASSYGQGNTEAFF | TGTGCCAGCAGTTATGGACAGGGGAACACTGAAGCTTTCTTT
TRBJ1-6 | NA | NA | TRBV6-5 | CASSPPTGNNSPLHF | TGTGCCAGCAGTCCGCCAACAGGGAATAATTCACCCCTCCACTTT
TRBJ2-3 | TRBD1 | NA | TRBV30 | CASTGQGGTDTQYF | TGTGCCTCGACCGGACAGGGAGGCACAGATACGCAGTATTTT
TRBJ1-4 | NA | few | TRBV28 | CASISGWGEKLFF | TGTGCCAGCATTTCGGGGTGGGGTGAAAAACTGTTTTTT
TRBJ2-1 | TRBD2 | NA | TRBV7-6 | CASSLVGGGAHNEQFF | TGTGCCAGCAGCTTAGTGGGCGGGGGGGCCCACAATGAGCAGTTCTTC
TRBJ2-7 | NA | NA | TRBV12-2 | CASRFTGGSLYEQYF | TGTGCAAGTCGCTTCACAGGGGGCTCGCTCTACGAGCAGTACTTC
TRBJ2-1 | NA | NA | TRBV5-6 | CASSWMSYSYNEQFF | TGTGCCAGCAGCTGGATGAGTTACAGCTACAATGAGCAGTTCTTC
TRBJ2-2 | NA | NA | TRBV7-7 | CASSLGLNTGELFF | TGTGCTAGCAGCTTAGGACTCAACACCGGGGAGCTGTTTTTT
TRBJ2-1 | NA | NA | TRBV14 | CASSQDMGGVAYNEQFF | TGTGCCAGCAGCCAAGATATGGGCGGGGTAGCCTACAATGAGCAGTTCTTC
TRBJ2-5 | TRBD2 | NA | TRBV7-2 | CASSPSGGAAETQYF | TGTGCCAGCAGCCCTAGCGGGGGGGCAGCGGAGACCCAGTACTTC
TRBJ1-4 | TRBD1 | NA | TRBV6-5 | CASSSLGQADEKLFF | TGTGCCAGCAGTTCCCTCGGACAGGCAGATGAAAAACTGTTTTTT
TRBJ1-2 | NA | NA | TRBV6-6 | CASSYSKWTDYGYTF | TGTGCCAGCAGTTACTCGAAATGGACAGACTATGGCTACACCTTC
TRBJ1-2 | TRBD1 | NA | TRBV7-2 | CASSGRTGGYTF | TGTGCCAGCAGCGGACGGACAGGGGGCTACACCTTC
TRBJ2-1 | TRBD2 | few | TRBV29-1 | CSVGTSGDEQFF | TGCAGCGTTGGGACTAGCGGGGATGAGCAGTTCTTC
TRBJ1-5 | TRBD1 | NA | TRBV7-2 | CASSSTGGDQPQHF | TGTGCCAGCAGCTCGACAGGGGGCGATCAGCCCCAGCATTTT
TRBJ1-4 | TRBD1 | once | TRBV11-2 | CASSLGQTYEKLFF | TGTGCCAGCAGCTTGGGACAGACTTATGAAAAACTGTTTTTT
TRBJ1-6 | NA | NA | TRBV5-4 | CASSLGAAKNSPLHF | TGTGCCAGCAGCTTAGGAGCGGCTAAAAATTCACCCCTCCACTTT
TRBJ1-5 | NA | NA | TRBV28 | CASSPLRRGNQPQHF | TGTGCCAGCAGCCCGCTTAGGCGGGGGAATCAGCCCCAGCATTTT
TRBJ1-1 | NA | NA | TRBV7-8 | CASSLLQGNTEAFF | TGTGCCAGCAGCTTACTACAGGGGAACACTGAAGCTTTCTTT
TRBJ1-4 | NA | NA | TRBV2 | CASSETGARGEKLFF | TGTGCCAGCAGTGAAACCGGGGCCAGGGGTGAAAAACTGTTTTTT
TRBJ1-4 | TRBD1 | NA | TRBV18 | CASSPPPNRGGEKLFF | TGTGCCAGCTCACCGCCCCCTAACAGGGGGGGTGAAAAACTGTTTTTT
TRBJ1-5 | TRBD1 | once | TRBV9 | CASSVGGTDNQPQHF | TGTGCCAGCAGCGTAGGCGGGACAGATAATCAGCCCCAGCATTTT
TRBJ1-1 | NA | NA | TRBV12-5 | CASGWTTAEAFF | TGTGCTAGTGGCTGGACAACCGCTGAAGCTTTCTTT
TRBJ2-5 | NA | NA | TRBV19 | CASSILQGSETQYF | TGTGCCAGTAGTATACTACAGGGTTCGGAGACCCAGTACTTC
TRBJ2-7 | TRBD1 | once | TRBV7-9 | CASSGQGAYEQYF | TGTGCCAGCAGCGGACAGGGGGCCTACGAGCAGTACTTC
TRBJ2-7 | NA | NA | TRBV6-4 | CASSVEGSSSYEQYF | TGTGCCAGCAGTGTAGAAGGCTCTAGCTCCTACGAGCAGTACTTC
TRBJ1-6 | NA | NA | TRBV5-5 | CASSPGSVFSSYNSPLHF | TGTGCCAGCAGCCCCGGGTCCGTGTTTAGCTCCTATAATTCACCCCTCCACTTT
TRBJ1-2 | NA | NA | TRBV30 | CAWSRVAGGGNTF | TGTGCCTGGAGTCGTGTGGCGGGAGGGGGGAACACCTTC
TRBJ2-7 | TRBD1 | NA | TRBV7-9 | CASSLQQQGIYEQYF | TGTGCCAGCAGCTTACAACAACAGGGGATATACGAGCAGTACTTC
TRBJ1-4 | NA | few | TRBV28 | CASSIVATNEKLFF | TGTGCCAGCAGTATAGTGGCAACTAATGAAAAACTGTTTTTT
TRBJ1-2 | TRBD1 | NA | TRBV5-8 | CASSLSRQGQNYGYTF | TGTGCCAGCAGCTTGAGTAGACAGGGGCAAAACTATGGCTACACCTTC
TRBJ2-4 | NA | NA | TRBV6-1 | CASSPKAKNIQYF | TGTGCCAGCAGCCCAAAAGCCAAAAACATTCAGTACTTC
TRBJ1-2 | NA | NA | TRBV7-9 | CASSSGTSFNYGYTF | TGTGCCAGCAGTTCCGGGACATCTTTTAACTATGGCTACACCTTC
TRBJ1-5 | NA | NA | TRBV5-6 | CASSLPGLNQPQHF | TGTGCCAGCAGCCTCCCGGGACTCAATCAGCCCCAGCATTTT
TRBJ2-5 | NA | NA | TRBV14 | CASSEFPGLEETQYF | TGTGCCAGCAGCGAATTTCCGGGACTGGAAGAGACCCAGTACTTC
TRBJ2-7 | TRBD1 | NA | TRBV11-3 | CASSSDRDEQYF | TGTGCCAGCAGCTCCGACAGGGACGAGCAGTACTTC
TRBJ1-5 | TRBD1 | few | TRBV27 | CASSRQGAYSNQPQHF | TGTGCCAGCAGTCGACAGGGAGCATATAGCAATCAGCCCCAGCATTTT
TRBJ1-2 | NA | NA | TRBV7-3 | CASSSDRTNYGYTF | TGTGCCAGCAGTTCCGACAGGACCAACTATGGCTACACCTTC
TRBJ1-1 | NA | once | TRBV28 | CASSSQGTERTEAFF | TGTGCCAGCAGTTCCCAGGGGACGGAAAGGACTGAAGCTTTCTTT
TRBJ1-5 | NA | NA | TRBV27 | CASSLPGLNQPQHF | TGTGCCAGCAGCCTCCCTGGACTCAATCAGCCCCAGCATTTT
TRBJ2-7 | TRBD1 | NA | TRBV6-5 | CASSYSSGTGGAEQYF | TGTGCCAGCAGTTACTCGAGCGGGACAGGGGGCGCCGAGCAGTACTTC
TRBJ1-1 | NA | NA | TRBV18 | CASSPVQGRGTEAFF | TGTGCCAGCTCACCAGTTCAAGGCAGGGGCACTGAAGCTTTCTTT
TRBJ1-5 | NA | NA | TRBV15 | CATSRDLSNQPQHF | TGTGCCACCAGCAGAGATCTTTCCAATCAGCCCCAGCATTTT